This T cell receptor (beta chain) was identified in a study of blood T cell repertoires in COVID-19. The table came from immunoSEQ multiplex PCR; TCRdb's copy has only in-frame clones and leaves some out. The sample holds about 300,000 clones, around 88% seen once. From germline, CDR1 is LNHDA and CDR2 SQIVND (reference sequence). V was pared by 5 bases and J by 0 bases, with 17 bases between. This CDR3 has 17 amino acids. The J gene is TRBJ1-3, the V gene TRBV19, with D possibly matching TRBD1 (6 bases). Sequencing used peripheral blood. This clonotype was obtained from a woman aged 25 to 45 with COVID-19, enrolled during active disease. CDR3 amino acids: CASSVSGAPVSGNTIYF. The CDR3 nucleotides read TGTGCCAGTAGTGTTTCAGGGGCCCCAGTCTCTGGAAACACCATATATTTT. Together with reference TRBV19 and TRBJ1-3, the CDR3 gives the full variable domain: DGGITQSPKYLFRKEGQNVTLSCEQNLNHDAMYWYRQDPGQGLRLIYYSQIVNDFQKGDIAEGYSVSREKKESFPLTVTSAQKNPTAFYLCASSVSGAPVSGNTIYFGEGSWLTVV.